This entry features one T cell receptor (beta chain) sequence. Its recognized antigen is unknown. No base qualities exist here, and no much larger clone lies one base off it. Patients with autoimmune disease history or receiving systemic immunosuppression were excluded from the trial. Peripheral blood for TCR sequencing was collected from all dose cohorts at baseline, on cycle 4 day 1, and on cycle 7 day 1. The samples were drawn from a first-in-human, open-label, multicenter phase I dose-escalation trial of ivuxolimab. Adults with locally advanced or metastatic melanoma, renal cell, hepatocellular, or head and neck squamous cell carcinoma were enrolled in the trial. Before TCR sequencing, CD4+ T cells and CD8+ T cells were sorted from peripheral blood as separate populations. For sequencing of the TCRbeta CDR3 region, genomic DNA was extracted from the sorted cells. The immunoSEQ Assay was used for sequencing of TCRbeta CDR3 regions. TCRdb stores this immuneACCESS table with in-frame sequences only. Part of the clones is absent; in the studies checked, under half of the shortfall reflects unresolved V genes, and no reason is known for the rest. This sample has about 16,000 clones in its table, and approximately 80% of those were observed once. The ten most abundant clones make up over 10% of the sample.

The entry originates in a study of OX40 agonist ivuxolimab in advanced cancers. Notes on the research overall: Ivuxolimab was an agonistic, fully human IgG2 monoclonal antibody directed against OX40 (CD134), a costimulatory receptor. Intravenous ivuxolimab was administered to patients every 2 weeks at six dose levels: 0.01, 0.1, 0.3, 1.5, 3 and 10 mg/kg. Of the approximately 50 dose-escalation patients, hepatocellular carcinoma was present in around 20, melanoma in approximately 15, renal cell carcinoma in 9 and head and neck cancer in 9. The dose-escalation cohort was roughly 87% male with a mean age of about 65 years, ranging from about 23 to 85. Prior anti-PD-1, anti-PD-L1 or anti-CTLA-4 therapy was permitted, and 30% to 45% of dose-escalation patients had received checkpoint inhibitors. Partial responses occurred in three dose-escalation patients, of whom one had hepatocellular carcinoma and two had cutaneous melanoma. Peripheral TCRbeta sequencing aimed to test whether ivuxolimab altered TCR sequence diversity and caused clonal T-cell expansion. The paper covers the monotherapy dose-escalation part of the phase I ivuxolimab trial, which included N of about 51 patients. Study-wide findings and limitations: Which antigens the clonally expanded peripheral T cells were specific for was not determined. In the 0.1-3.0 mg/kg groups, partial responders were among the patients with the lowest normalized peripheral clonal expansion, particularly in CD8+ T cells. Low levels of normalized T-cell clonal expansion were also seen in some patients who did not respond. After ivuxolimab, more expanded clones were found on average in CD8+ T cells than in CD4+ T cells. At doses from 0.1 to 3.0 mg/kg, clonal expansion was seen in both CD4+ and CD8+ blood T cells between baseline and week 6.

Taken from the germline V gene (reference sequence), the CDR1 and CDR2 loops are LNHDA and SQIVND. The germline V and J ends show losses of 5 bases and 2 bases respectively, and no gene match explains 8 bases of the junction. The CDR3 runs 15 residues from the cysteine to the phenylalanine. Only the CDR3 portion is preserved as DNA: 45 bases, with reading frame beginning at the first base. This receptor was taken from an adult with an advanced solid tumor such as melanoma, head and neck, liver or kidney cancer. This specimen consisted of CD4+ or CD8+ T cells sorted from blood, obtained in a trial of the OX40 agonist ivuxolimab. The sequence is built from TRBV19 and TRBJ1-2; the central 7 bases match TRBD1. The CDR3 protein sequence reads: CASSATGTANYGYTF. The nucleotide sequence reads as follows: TGTGCCAGTAGTGCCACCGGGACAGCGAACTATGGCTACACCTTC. This CDR3, with the reference TRBV19 and TRBJ1-2 proteins standing in past its ends, gives the full variable domain DGGITQSPKYLFRKEGQNVTLSCEQNLNHDAMYWYRQDPGQGLRLIYYSQIVNDFQKGDIAEGYSVSREKKESFPLTVTSAQKNPTAFYLCASSATGTANYGYTFGSGTRLTVV.